This TCR beta chain was found in a study of T cell responses to AZD1222 COVID-19 vaccine. Study-wide findings and caveats: It should be noted that donors were predominantly white British and more often female, and clonal diversity was possibly underestimated. Spike as a whole was targeted by vaccine-associated CD4 TCRs, dominant at 160-218 and 743-854. A reported finding is that nearly half of spike-specific TCRs target unmutated variant regions.

As regards this clone: Its antigen remains unidentified.

Sequenced by immunoSEQ multiplex PCR; TCRdb stores in-frame clones only, minus some. The profile shows approximately 150,000 clones, nearly 95% of them singletons. In germline, CDR1 is WNHNN, CDR2 SYGVQD (reference sequence). V was trimmed by 3 bases and J by 8 bases, leaving 11 bases between them. There are 13 residues in the CDR3. The chain is built from TRBV10-1 and TRBJ2-1; no clear D gene. The origin of this receptor is an adult in good health. Source: peripheral blood, taken on day 0 of AZD1222 vaccination. In DNA form, the CDR3 reads TGCGCCAGCAGTGATCGGGCAGGCGATGAGCAGTTCTTC. Protein: CASSDRAGDEQFF.